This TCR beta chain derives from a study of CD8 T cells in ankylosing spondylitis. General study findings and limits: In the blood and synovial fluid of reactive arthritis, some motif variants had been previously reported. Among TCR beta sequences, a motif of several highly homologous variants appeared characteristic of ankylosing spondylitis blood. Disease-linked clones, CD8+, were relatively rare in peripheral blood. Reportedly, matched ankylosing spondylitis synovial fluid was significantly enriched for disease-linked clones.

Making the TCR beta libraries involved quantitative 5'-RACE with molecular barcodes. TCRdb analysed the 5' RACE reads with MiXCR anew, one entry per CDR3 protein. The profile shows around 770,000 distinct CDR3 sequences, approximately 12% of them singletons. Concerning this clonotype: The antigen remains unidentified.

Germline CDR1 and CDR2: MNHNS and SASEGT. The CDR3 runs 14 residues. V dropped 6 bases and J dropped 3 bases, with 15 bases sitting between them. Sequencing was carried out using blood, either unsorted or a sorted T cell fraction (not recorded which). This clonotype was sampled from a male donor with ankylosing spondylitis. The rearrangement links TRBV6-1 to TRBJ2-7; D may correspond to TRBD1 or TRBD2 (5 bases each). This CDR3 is CASSPGTWDYEQYF. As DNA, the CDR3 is TGTGCCAGCAGCCCCGGGACCTGGGACTACGAGCAGTACTTC.